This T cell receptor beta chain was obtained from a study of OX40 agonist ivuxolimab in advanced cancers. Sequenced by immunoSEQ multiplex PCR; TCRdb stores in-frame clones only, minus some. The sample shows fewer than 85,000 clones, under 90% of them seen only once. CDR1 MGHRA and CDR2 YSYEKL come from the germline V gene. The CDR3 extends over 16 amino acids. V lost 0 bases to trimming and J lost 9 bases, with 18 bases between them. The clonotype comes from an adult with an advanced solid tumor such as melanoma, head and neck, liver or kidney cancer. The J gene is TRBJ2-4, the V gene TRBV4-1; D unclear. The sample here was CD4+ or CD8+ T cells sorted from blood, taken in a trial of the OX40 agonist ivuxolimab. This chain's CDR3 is CASSQDGSTNVGIQYF. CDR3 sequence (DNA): TGCGCCAGCAGCCAAGATGGGTCAACCAACGTCGGCATTCAGTACTTC.